The text below deals with one T cell receptor (beta chain). Its cognate antigen has yet to be identified. Qualities for individual bases were not recorded, and no much larger clone is one base off. The library was built by means of the immunoSEQ multiplex PCR assay. TCRdb provides this immuneACCESS table in a form limited to in-frame rearrangements. Some clones are lacking; in checked studies, under half of them reflect an unresolved V gene, and why the rest are absent is not known. Counted in this sample were more than 65,000 clones; around 90% of them appeared once. The ten largest clones add up to about 0.35% of the sample. CDR1 and CDR2 (SEHNR, FQNEAQ) derive from the germline V gene (reference sequence). V is cut back by 6 bases and J by 3 bases, with 5 bases in the junction unmatched. Spanning cysteine to phenylalanine, the CDR3 consists of 15 amino acids. Only the CDR3 DNA stays, 45 bases, in frame from base 1.

The sample originates from a study of technical replicates of blood from a handful of donors listed by TCRdb under 2017. The receptor comes from a human donor in good health. The sequence links TRBV7-9 to TRBJ2-1, and 10 junctional nucleotides match TRBD1. Sequencing used T cells isolated from PBMCs. CDR3 sequence: CASRRTGGIYNEQFF. The DNA is TGTGCCAGCAGACGGACAGGGGGAATCTACAATGAGCAGTTCTTC. With the rest looked up from the reference TRBV7-9 and TRBJ2-1 genes rather than sequenced, the full variable domain is DTGVSQNPRHKITKRGQNVTFRCDPISEHNRLYWYRQTLGQGPEFLTYFQNEAQLEKSRLLSDRFSAERPKGSFSTLEIQRTEQGDSAMYLCASRRTGGIYNEQFFGPGTRLTVL.